The 13 T cell receptor beta chains presented below share a single source sample, sequenced in a study of T-cell reconstitution after alpha-beta-depleted transplantation in children. Unique molecular identifiers were built into the TCRbeta library. A single record per CDR3 protein comes from TCRdb applying MiXCR to the PCR reads. Counted here are approximately 210,000 distinct CDR3 sequences, around a sixth occurring once; the ten biggest clones make up about 45%. The material was PBMCs, mostly from graft donor cells, obtained 360 days after TCRalphabeta/CD19-depleted stem cell transplant. The receptors here all came from a male patient aged 2-15 years who had a stem cell transplant for acute lymphoblastic leukemia, so the T cells may come from the graft donor.

CDR3 protein: CAISVGTSGDTQYF. CDR3 DNA: TGTGCCATCAGTGTAGGGACTAGTGGGGATACGCAGTATTTT. The genes are TRBV10-3 and TRBJ2-3, with TRBD2 matching 8 bases. CDR1 is ENHRY and CDR2 is SYGVKD in the germline V gene. The CDR3 sequence is 14 residues long. Unmatched junction bases numbered 6, after V lost 4 bases and J lost 6 bases.

The J gene is TRBJ2-3, the V gene TRBV5-5; 7 positions agree with TRBD2. Germline trimming cut 5 bases from V and 3 bases from J; bases unmatched to any gene: 6. Per germline, CDR1 SGHKS and CDR2 YYEKEE (reference sequence). CDR3 length: 14 residues. The DNA for the CDR3 is TGTGCCAGCAGATTCAGCGGGGAGACAGATACGCAGTATTTT. Amino acids: CASRFSGETDTQYF.

V is TRBV15 and J is TRBJ2-1, with TRBD2 identical over 11 bases. J lost 4 bases, V lost 1 base, and 0 bases had no gene match. Germline V gene data show CDR1 as LNHNV and CDR2 as YYDKDF (reference sequence). The length of the CDR3 is 15 residues. In DNA form, the CDR3 reads TGTGCCACCAGCAGAGGACTAGCGGGGTACAATGAGCAGTTCTTC. Amino acids: CATSRGLAGYNEQFF.

This clonotype turned up a few times. The V gene is TRBV6-5, the J gene TRBJ1-1, with unresolved D. Between the trimmed V and J ends, which lost 0 bases and 6 bases, there was a span of 11 bases. Germline V gene lookup returns CDR1 MNHEY and CDR2 SVGAGI. This CDR3 region has 14 residues. DNA of the CDR3: TGTGCCAGCAGTTACTCGCAGGTGCTAGCTGAAGCTTTCTTT. This translates into CASSYSQVLAEAFF.

The V and J genes are TRBV6-2 or TRBV6-3 and TRBJ2-4; unclear D gene. Germline CDR1 MNHEY, CDR2 SVGEGT. Between the trimmed V and J ends, which lost 6 bases and 0 bases, there was a span of 15 bases. CDR3 size: 16 residues. The CDR3 region has the DNA TGTGCCAGCAGCTTCAGTACCCGCGGAGCCAAAAACATTCAGTACTTC. It specifies CASSFSTRGAKNIQYF.

The gene calls are TRBV7-2 and TRBJ1-2; no clear D gene. Germline CDR1 is SGHTA and CDR2 is FQGNSA. This CDR3 has 12 amino acids. Trimming cost V 2 bases and J 7 bases, with 8 bases left between them. CDR3 in amino acids: CASSLLQSGYTF. CDR3 in DNA: TGTGCCAGCAGCTTACTACAAAGTGGCTACACCTTC.

The V gene is TRBV2, the J gene TRBJ1-2, with unresolved D. The germline CDR1 and CDR2 sequences are SNHLY and FYNNEI. The ends were cut back, 1 base at V and 5 bases at J, with 5 bases in the middle. The CDR3 consists of 12 residues. CDR3 residues: CASSEVNYGYTF. The CDR3 DNA reads TGTGCCAGCAGTGAAGTCAATTATGGCTACACCTTC.

The chain employs TRBV27 and TRBJ2-7; tentatively, D is TRBD2 (6 bases). The V end lost 4 bases, the J end lost 4 bases, and 20 bases lay between the germline ends. The V gene's germline CDR1 is MNHEY and CDR2 SMNVEV (reference sequence). The length of the CDR3 is 16 residues. The DNA for the CDR3 is TGTGCCAGCAGTTCCACGGGAGCGGGCACGAAGTACGAGCAGTACTTC. This sequence encodes CASSSTGAGTKYEQYF.

This clonotype was seen at least ten times. The rearrangement joins TRBV20-1 to TRBJ2-1, with 7 bases lining up with TRBD2. Looked up from germline, CDR1 is DFQATT and CDR2 is SNEGSKA (reference sequence). The ends lost 3 bases at V and 8 bases at J; junction bases unmatched: 16. This CDR3 is built from 16 residues. The CDR3 loop is CSARTGSGPKYYEQFF. The CDR3 DNA is TGCAGTGCTAGGACCGGTAGCGGGCCAAAATATTATGAGCAGTTCTTC.

The V and J genes are TRBV27 and TRBJ2-3, with a weak D call TRBD2 (7 bases). This CDR3 is 16 amino acids long. Germline loops: CDR1 MNHEY, CDR2 SMNVEV (reference sequence). V was cut by 0 bases and J by 0 bases, with 10 bases left in between. In nucleotides, the CDR3 is TGTGCCAGCAGTTTATCCGGGGGGCCTAGCACAGATACGCAGTATTTT. Its protein product is CASSLSGGPSTDTQYF.

The J gene is TRBJ1-5, the V gene TRBV3-1; 9 positions match TRBD1. The CDR3 consists of 14 residues. V was clipped by 4 bases and J by 4 bases; unmatched bases: 2. CDR1 is LGHDT and CDR2 is YNNKEL in the germline V gene (reference sequence). The CDR3 here is CASSLGTGNQPQHF. The CDR3 DNA follows: TGTGCCAGCAGCCTTGGGACAGGGAATCAGCCCCAGCATTTT.

The chain uses TRBV5-1 and TRBJ2-5, with 8 bases that match TRBD2. Germline V gene sequence: CDR1 SGHRS, CDR2 YFSETQ. Germline trimming cut 7 bases from V and 2 bases from J; bases unmatched to any gene: 7. The CDR3 covers 14 residues. The CDR3 nucleotides are TGCGCCAGCGGAAAGACTAGCGAGCAAGAGACCCAGTACTTC. Translated: CASGKTSEQETQYF.

This clonotype was found a few times. The rearrangement links TRBV5-1 to TRBJ1-4, with 7 bases fitting TRBD1. Germline loops: CDR1 SGHRS, CDR2 YFSETQ. The CDR3 covers 15 residues. J was trimmed by 8 bases and V by 4 bases; bases with no gene match: 11. The CDR3 protein is CASSRDRQTGEKLFF. Written as DNA, the CDR3 is TGCGCCAGCAGCCGGGACAGACAAACGGGAGAAAAACTGTTTTTT.